This is a list of T cell receptor beta chains from one sample in a study of T cells in localized non-small cell lung cancer. The data were produced by immunoSEQ multiplex PCR, yet TCRdb's version contains in-frame clones alone and is incomplete. Altogether roughly 3,000 clones are present, 28% being singletons, with the ten largest covering roughly 13%. Source: lung tumor tissue, taken before any cancer treatment. The receptor set was obtained from a male donor at least 60 years old with stage I lung adenocarcinoma. Each CDR3 is given with its conserved first and last residue. Each record gives: J gene, V gene, CDR3 protein.

j_gene: TRBJ2-6
v_gene: TRBV19
CDR3aa: CASSINSGANVLTF

j_gene: TRBJ1-4
v_gene: TRBV12-5
CDR3aa: CASGPGTGATNEKLFF

j_gene: TRBJ2-3
v_gene: TRBV11-3
CDR3aa: CASSLEQGAATQYF

j_gene: TRBJ2-3
v_gene: TRBV18
CDR3aa: CASSPGEGEHTQYF

j_gene: TRBJ1-1
v_gene: TRBV6-8
CDR3aa: CASSLTILNTEAFF

j_gene: TRBJ2-3
v_gene: TRBV5-1
CDR3aa: CASSFPGPWDTQYF

j_gene: TRBJ2-5
v_gene: TRBV10-2
CDR3aa: CASNNIGGTQETQYF

j_gene: TRBJ2-7
v_gene: TRBV30
CDR3aa: CAWKRDGSYEQYF

j_gene: TRBJ1-2
v_gene: TRBV6-8
CDR3aa: CASSDITRAGSYSGYTF

j_gene: TRBJ2-7
v_gene: TRBV11-3
CDR3aa: CASSENPGTGGREQYF

j_gene: TRBJ2-1
v_gene: TRBV15
CDR3aa: CATSLASSYNEQFF

j_gene: TRBJ1-5
v_gene: TRBV19
CDR3aa: CASSRSSGPQHF

j_gene: TRBJ1-5
v_gene: TRBV30
CDR3aa: CAWTQGRGSNQPQHF

j_gene: TRBJ2-1
v_gene: TRBV28
CDR3aa: CASSFYKTGNNEQFF

j_gene: TRBJ2-3
v_gene: TRBV19
CDR3aa: CASSIVSLNTDTQYF

j_gene: TRBJ2-1
v_gene: TRBV11-3
CDR3aa: CASSQSQGSYNEQFF

j_gene: TRBJ2-7
v_gene: TRBV29-1
CDR3aa: CSVVGQGGLYEQYF

j_gene: TRBJ2-3
v_gene: TRBV11-3
CDR3aa: CASSLGGGATDTQYF

j_gene: TRBJ1-2
v_gene: TRBV25-1
CDR3aa: CASSEDETVYGYTF

j_gene: TRBJ2-1
v_gene: TRBV9
CDR3aa: CASSVGKGVINEQFF

j_gene: TRBJ2-3
v_gene: TRBV6-8
CDR3aa: CASRARAGGFGDTQYF

j_gene: TRBJ1-2
v_gene: TRBV18
CDR3aa: CASSPPDSKGYGYTF